These T cell receptor beta chains were read from a single sample in a study of shared clonotypes between healthy human individuals. Generated by immunoSEQ multiplex PCR, the TCRdb table keeps only in-frame clones and is missing some. The sample includes roughly 590,000 clones, just under 97% of them seen just once. The sample consisted of naive CD8+ T cells sorted from blood. The receptor source for this set is a woman aged 25 to 39 in good health. The CDR3 runs from the conserved cysteine through the conserved F or W. Fields, in order: D gene, V gene, J gene, clone size, CDR3 protein, CDR3 DNA. D genes are given only for firm matches. Clone size is stated in some rows and not others, as once, few, many or a class when expanded.

d_gene: TRBD1
v_gene: TRBV27
j_gene: TRBJ2-7
abundance: .
CDR3aa: CASSAQPGGSPYEQYF
CDR3nt: TGTGCCAGCAGTGCCCAACCAGGGGGCTCGCCCTACGAGCAGTACTTC

d_gene: .
v_gene: TRBV2
j_gene: TRBJ1-2
abundance: .
CDR3aa: CASSDRGPGIYYGYTF
CDR3nt: TGTGCCAGCAGTGACCGGGGGCCCGGAATTTACTATGGCTACACCTTC

d_gene: .
v_gene: TRBV27
j_gene: TRBJ2-7
abundance: .
CDR3aa: CASSVNPGRSYEQYF
CDR3nt: TGTGCCAGCAGTGTCAATCCGGGGCGGTCCTACGAGCAGTACTTC

d_gene: .
v_gene: TRBV2
j_gene: TRBJ1-4
abundance: .
CDR3aa: CASSKIETGLREKLFF
CDR3nt: TGTGCCAGCAGTAAGATCGAGACAGGACTTCGGGAAAAACTGTTTTTT

d_gene: .
v_gene: TRBV5-1
j_gene: TRBJ2-1
abundance: .
CDR3aa: CASSPGGLSHAEQFF
CDR3nt: TGCGCCAGCAGCCCGGGCGGCCTGTCTCACGCTGAGCAGTTCTTC

d_gene: TRBD2
v_gene: TRBV7-6
j_gene: TRBJ2-3
abundance: once
CDR3aa: CASSLNWLAGKNIATDTQYF
CDR3nt: TGTGCCAGCAGCTTAAACTGGCTAGCGGGGAAAAACATAGCCACAGATACGCAGTATTTT

d_gene: TRBD2
v_gene: TRBV5-6
j_gene: TRBJ2-7
abundance: once
CDR3aa: CASSIGTSGDYEQYF
CDR3nt: TGTGCCAGCAGCATAGGGACTAGCGGAGACTACGAGCAGTACTTC

d_gene: TRBD1
v_gene: TRBV10-2
j_gene: TRBJ1-2
abundance: .
CDR3aa: CASSERQGSYGYTF
CDR3nt: TGCGCCAGCAGTGAGCGACAGGGGAGTTATGGCTACACCTTC

d_gene: .
v_gene: TRBV7-9
j_gene: TRBJ1-1
abundance: .
CDR3aa: CASSFEPVKAFF
CDR3nt: TGTGCCAGCAGCTTTGAGCCAGTAAAAGCTTTCTTT

d_gene: .
v_gene: TRBV5-4
j_gene: TRBJ1-1
abundance: .
CDR3aa: CASSSRRLPEAFF
CDR3nt: TGTGCCAGCAGCTCAAGACGTCTCCCTGAAGCTTTCTTT

d_gene: .
v_gene: TRBV7-9
j_gene: TRBJ2-1
abundance: .
CDR3aa: CASSFSGNEQFF
CDR3nt: TGTGCCAGCAGCTTCTCAGGCAATGAGCAGTTCTTC

d_gene: TRBD2
v_gene: TRBV27
j_gene: TRBJ2-1
abundance: .
CDR3aa: CASKLRLAAYNEQFF
CDR3nt: TGTGCCAGCAAGCTTCGTCTAGCGGCCTACAATGAGCAGTTCTTC

d_gene: .
v_gene: TRBV27
j_gene: TRBJ2-7
abundance: .
CDR3aa: CASSFADSGYEQYF
CDR3nt: TGTGCCAGCAGTTTCGCCGACAGCGGGTACGAGCAGTACTTC

d_gene: .
v_gene: TRBV5-6
j_gene: TRBJ2-1
abundance: .
CDR3aa: CASSWGDGNNEQFF
CDR3nt: TGTGCCAGCAGCTGGGGGGATGGTAACAATGAGCAGTTCTTC

d_gene: .
v_gene: TRBV5-8
j_gene: TRBJ2-2
abundance: .
CDR3aa: CASSSGTLNTGELFF
CDR3nt: TGTGCCAGCAGCTCCGGGACACTGAACACCGGGGAGCTGTTTTTT

d_gene: .
v_gene: TRBV27
j_gene: TRBJ2-1
abundance: .
CDR3aa: CASSVGHYNEQFF
CDR3nt: TGTGCCAGCAGCGTAGGACATTACAATGAGCAGTTCTTC

d_gene: .
v_gene: TRBV6-5
j_gene: TRBJ1-1
abundance: .
CDR3aa: CASRRTVNTEAFF
CDR3nt: TGTGCCAGCAGGAGGACGGTGAACACTGAAGCTTTCTTT

d_gene: TRBD1
v_gene: TRBV5-6
j_gene: TRBJ1-2
abundance: once
CDR3aa: CASSLGTGGLGSYGYTF
CDR3nt: TGTGCCAGCAGCCTGGGGACAGGGGGCCTCGGATCTTATGGCTACACCTTC

d_gene: .
v_gene: TRBV19
j_gene: TRBJ2-7
abundance: .
CDR3aa: CASSDWGRDQHEQYF
CDR3nt: TGTGCCAGTAGCGACTGGGGGCGGGATCAACACGAGCAGTACTTC

d_gene: TRBD2
v_gene: TRBV11-2
j_gene: TRBJ2-1
abundance: .
CDR3aa: CASSPFLAGVEQFF
CDR3nt: TGTGCCAGCAGCCCATTTTTAGCGGGAGTTGAGCAGTTCTTC

d_gene: .
v_gene: TRBV6-4
j_gene: TRBJ2-5
abundance: .
CDR3aa: CASSDSLGETQYF
CDR3nt: TGTGCCAGCAGTGACTCCTTGGGGGAGACCCAGTACTTC